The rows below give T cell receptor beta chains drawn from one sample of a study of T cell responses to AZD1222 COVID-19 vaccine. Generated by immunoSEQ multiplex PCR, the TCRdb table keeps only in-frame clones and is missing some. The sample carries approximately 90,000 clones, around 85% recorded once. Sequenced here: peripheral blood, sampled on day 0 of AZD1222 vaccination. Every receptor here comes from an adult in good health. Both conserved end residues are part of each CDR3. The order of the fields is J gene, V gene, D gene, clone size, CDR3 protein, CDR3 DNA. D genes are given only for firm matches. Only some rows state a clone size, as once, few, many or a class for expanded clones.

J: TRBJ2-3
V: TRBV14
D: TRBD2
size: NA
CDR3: CASSPGLAMADTQYF
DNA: TGTGCCAGCAGCCCGGGACTAGCGATGGCGGATACGCAGTATTTT

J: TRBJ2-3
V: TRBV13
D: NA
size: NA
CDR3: CASSLVRRRGGTDTQYF
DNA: TGTGCCAGCAGCTTAGTCAGGCGAAGGGGGGGCACAGATACGCAGTATTTT

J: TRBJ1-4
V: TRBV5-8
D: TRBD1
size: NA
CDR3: CASSYPTGRATNEKLFF
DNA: TGTGCCAGCAGCTACCCGACAGGGCGGGCAACTAATGAAAAACTGTTTTTT

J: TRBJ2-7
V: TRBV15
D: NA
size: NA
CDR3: CATSGLPTAGFYEQYF
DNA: TGTGCCACCAGCGGCCTGCCGACGGCAGGATTCTACGAGCAGTACTTC

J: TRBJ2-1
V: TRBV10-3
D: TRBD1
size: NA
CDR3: CAISSGQGDDGNEQFF
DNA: TGTGCCATCAGTAGTGGACAGGGGGATGACGGCAATGAGCAGTTCTTC

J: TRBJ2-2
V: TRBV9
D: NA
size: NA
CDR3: CASSVGAADYTGELFF
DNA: TGTGCCAGCAGCGTAGGGGCCGCGGATTACACCGGGGAGCTGTTTTTT

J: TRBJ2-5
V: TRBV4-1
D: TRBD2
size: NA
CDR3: CASSQPSGMALAGWETQYF
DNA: TGCGCCAGCAGCCAACCCTCCGGAATGGCGCTAGCGGGATGGGAGACCCAGTACTTC

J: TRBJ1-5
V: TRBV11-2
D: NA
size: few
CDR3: CASSFQGDNQPQHF
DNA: TGTGCCAGCAGCTTTCAGGGAGACAATCAGCCCCAGCATTTT

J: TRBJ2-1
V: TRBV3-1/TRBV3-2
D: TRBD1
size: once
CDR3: CASSQDGMGTGRDEQFF
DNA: TGTGCCAGCAGCCAAGATGGAATGGGGACAGGGAGGGATGAGCAGTTCTTC

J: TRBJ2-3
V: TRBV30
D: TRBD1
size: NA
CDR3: CAWSRIGGRTDTQYF
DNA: TGTGCCTGGAGTCGGATAGGGGGCAGGACAGATACGCAGTATTTT

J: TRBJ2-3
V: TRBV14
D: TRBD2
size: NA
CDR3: CASSLTGELAGVSDTQYF
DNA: TGTGCCAGCAGCCTGACCGGGGAACTAGCGGGAGTTTCAGATACGCAGTATTTT

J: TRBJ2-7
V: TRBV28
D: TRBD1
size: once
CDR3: CASTETGGNDEQYF
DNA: TGTGCCAGCACCGAGACAGGGGGCAACGACGAGCAGTACTTC

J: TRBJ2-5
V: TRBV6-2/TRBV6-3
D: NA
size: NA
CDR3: CASSYKTGEWRETQYF
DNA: TGTGCCAGCAGTTACAAGACGGGGGAGTGGCGAGAGACCCAGTACTTC

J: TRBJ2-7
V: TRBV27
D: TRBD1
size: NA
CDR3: CASSNRRRGRPHEQYF
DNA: TGTGCCAGCAGCAACCGCCGCAGGGGGCGCCCCCACGAGCAGTACTTC

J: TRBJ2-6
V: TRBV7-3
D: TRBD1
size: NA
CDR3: CASSLTGTGVAGANVLTF
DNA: TGTGCCAGCAGCTTAACGGGGACAGGGGTAGCTGGGGCCAACGTCCTGACTTTC

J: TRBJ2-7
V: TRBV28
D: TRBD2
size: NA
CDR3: CASRGGSVGEEQYF
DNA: TGTGCCAGCAGGGGGGGGTCGGTAGGTGAGGAGCAGTACTTC

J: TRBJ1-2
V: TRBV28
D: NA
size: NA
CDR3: CASSLEGKDGYTF
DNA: TGTGCCAGCAGTTTGGAGGGGAAGGATGGCTACACCTTC

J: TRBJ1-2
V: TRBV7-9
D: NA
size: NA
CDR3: CASSTQDYGYTF
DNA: TGTGCCAGCAGCACCCAGGACTATGGCTACACCTTC

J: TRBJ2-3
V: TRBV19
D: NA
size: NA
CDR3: CASSIDTDTQYF
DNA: TGTGCCAGTAGTATCGACACAGATACGCAGTATTTT

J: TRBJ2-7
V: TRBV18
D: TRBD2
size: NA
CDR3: CASLAGGTYEQYF
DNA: TGTGCCAGCCTAGCGGGAGGGACCTACGAGCAGTACTTC

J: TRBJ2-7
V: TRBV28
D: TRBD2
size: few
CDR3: CASSSQASGNSYEQYF
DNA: TGTGCCAGCAGCTCCCAGGCTAGCGGGAACTCCTACGAGCAGTACTTC

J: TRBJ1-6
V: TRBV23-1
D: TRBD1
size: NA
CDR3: CASSQRGQGYNSPLHF
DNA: TGCGCCAGCAGTCAGCGGGGACAGGGGTATAATTCACCCCTCCACTTT